These T cell receptor beta chains were read from a single sample in a study of cytomegalovirus exposure and HLA in healthy donors. The repertoire was sequenced with immunoSEQ multiplex PCR; TCRdb's copy has only in-frame clones and lacks some. The sample records some 180,000 clones, approximately 80% being singletons. Sequenced sample: PBMCs. Receptor source: a female donor in good health and CMV-seronegative. The conserved cysteine and the conserved F or W are not part of the CDR3 here. Fields, in order: J gene, clone size, V gene, CDR3 protein. Some rows mark clone size as missing; the rest say once, few, many or name a class of expanded clone.

TRBJ1-5	-	TRBV27	ASSTTCDPQPQH
TRBJ2-3	once	TRBV7-9	ASSLGLAGAVDTQY
TRBJ2-2	-	TRBV18	ASSPNPSGRLTGELF
TRBJ2-7	-	TRBV19	ASSIFGRSYEQY
TRBJ1-1	-	TRBV7-9	SSSSLDGENTEAF
TRBJ2-7	-	TRBV5-1	ASSLTPGQGYHEQY
TRBJ1-1	-	TRBV7-3	ASSFQGDTEAF
TRBJ1-2	-	TRBV29-1	SGDSAEFGGYT
TRBJ2-1	-	TRBV2	ASSRGGDEQF
TRBJ1-3	-	TRBV4-2	ASSQDPGVVGNTIY
TRBJ1-1	-	TRBV5-4	ASSFEGARNTEAF
TRBJ2-7	-	TRBV27	ASSSPWSSYEQY
TRBJ2-5	-	TRBV11-3	ASSLDGRGETQY
TRBJ1-1	-	TRBV19	ASSKVGTVSRNTEAF
TRBJ2-3	-	TRBV7-2	ASSRKLAGVADTQY
TRBJ2-3	-	TRBV2	ASRLYRGGTDTQY
TRBJ2-3	-	TRBV4-3	ASSQESSGSGYTQY
TRBJ2-7	-	TRBV12-5	ASGLETGGPYEQY
TRBJ2-1	-	TRBV18	ASSRDRVIDEQF
TRBJ2-7	-	TRBV4-1	ASSSRQGGPAYEQY
TRBJ1-5	-	TRBV19	ASSLSRNQPQH
TRBJ2-5	-	TRBV7-7	ASSSTPGLAGGPAYETQY
TRBJ1-6	once	TRBV6-1	ASSGRSFNSPLH
TRBJ2-2	-	TRBV9	ASSVGGRGLYTGELF
TRBJ2-1	-	TRBV9	ASAGGAHEQF
TRBJ1-1	-	TRBV9	ASARGGLDTEAF
TRBJ1-3	few	TRBV11-3	ASVGTAGNTIY
-	-	TRBV11-1	ASSRPTGNSYEQY
TRBJ1-5	-	TRBV11-2	ASSPGTGSHQPQH
TRBJ2-7	-	TRBV7-2	ASSLSLWVGRGVRYEQY
TRBJ2-7	-	TRBV27	ASSSQLREEY
TRBJ2-7	few	TRBV7-3	ASSSSSLSGEQY
TRBJ1-5	-	TRBV19	ASSVRPGTNSNQPQH
TRBJ2-4	-	TRBV4-1	ASSQAGGPDIQY
TRBJ1-4	-	TRBV2	ASSWGGREKLF
TRBJ2-1	-	TRBV9	ASSAPGQGGTEQF
TRBJ2-1	once	TRBV10-2	ASRASGANEQF
TRBJ2-3	-	TRBV9	ASSVEGDIYVDTQY
TRBJ2-3	-	TRBV2	ASSEAMKIREDTQY
TRBJ2-6	-	TRBV15	ATKVSSGANVLT